A single sample is the source of the 18 T cell receptor beta chains below, sequenced in a study of cytomegalovirus exposure and HLA in healthy donors. Primers: 60 Vbeta forward and 13 Jbeta reverse. Repertoires were generated with immunoSEQ multiplex PCR, while TCRdb's copy carries only in-frame clones and drops some. The table records some 180,000 clones, 78% of them present only once. The sequencing sample was made of PBMCs. The receptors were sampled from a female donor in good health and CMV-seronegative.

This clone was seen only a few times. V usage is TRBV5-6 and J usage is TRBJ1-1; D possibly corresponds to TRBD1 (5 bases). Trimming stripped 0 bases from V and 0 bases from J, with 15 bases between. CDR1 is SGHDT and CDR2 is YYEEEE in the germline V gene. This CDR3 is built from 17 residues. This CDR3 reads CASSLAGGWTMNTEAFF. For the CDR3, the DNA is TGTGCCAGCAGCTTGGCCGGGGGATGGACAATGAACACTGAAGCTTTCTTT.

CDR3 sequence: CGSGNYNEQFF. The CDR3 bases are TGTGGGTCGGGGAACTACAATGAGCAGTTCTTC. The chain links TRBV15 to TRBJ2-1; possibly TRBD2 for D (5 bases). CDR3 length: 11 residues. Per the germline V gene, CDR1 is LNHNV and CDR2 is YYDKDF (reference sequence). Combining the CDR3 with reference TRBV15 and TRBJ2-1 gives the whole variable domain DAMVIQNPRYQVTQFGKPVTLSCSQTLNHNVMYWYQQKSSQAPKLLFHYYDKDFNNEADTPDNFQSRRPNTSFCFLDIRSPGLGDTAMYLCGSGNYNEQFFGPGTRLTVL.

V gene TRBV7-8 combines with J gene TRBJ1-5; the D is unclear. V lost 5 bases and J lost 0, with 11 bases in between. CDR1 is SGHVS, CDR2 FQNEAQ, per germline. The CDR3 is made up of 15 amino acids. The chain's CDR3 is CASSPNTNSNQPQHF. As DNA, the CDR3 is TGTGCCAGCAGCCCGAACACGAATAGCAATCAGCCCCAGCATTTT.

The chain employs TRBV15 and TRBJ2-1, with TRBD1 matching 7 bases. The germline gives CDR1 LNHNV, CDR2 YYDKDF (reference sequence). The V segment lost 3 bases and the J segment 10 bases; nucleotides outside the gene matches: 12. The CDR3 is 15 amino acids. CDR3 loop: CATSRGRAGRGEQFF. CDR3 DNA: TGTGCCACCAGCAGGGGCCGGGCAGGCAGGGGGGAGCAGTTCTTC.

The chain couples TRBV18 to TRBJ1-5; D might be TRBD1 (6 bases). The CDR3 length is 15 residues. Trimming removed 4 bases from V and 4 bases from J, with 14 bases in between. Germline CDR1 is KGHSH and CDR2 is LQKENI. CDR3 protein: CASSLLGGENQPQHF. Written as DNA, the CDR3 is TGTGCCAGCTCACTCTTAGGGGGGGAGAATCAGCCCCAGCATTTT. Variable domain in full (rest from reference TRBV18 and TRBJ1-5): NAGVMQNPRHLVRRRGQEARLRCSPMKGHSHVYWYRQLPEEGLKFMVYLQKENIIDESGMPKERFSAEFPKEGPSILRIQQVVRGDSAAYFCASSLLGGENQPQHFGDGTRLSIL.

This sequence joins TRBV4-1 and TRBJ2-1; no clear D. Germline CDR1 reads MGHRA; CDR2 reads YSYEKL. This CDR3 region has 16 residues. With 1 base removed from V and 0 bases from J, the gap between germline ends came to 10 bases. In DNA, the CDR3 is TGCGCCAGCAGCCAAGCTTACGGAGACTCCTACAATGAGCAGTTCTTC. Translation: CASSQAYGDSYNEQFF.

This clone came up once. V usage is TRBV19 and J usage is TRBJ1-1; D is possibly TRBD1 (5 bases). Germline CDR1 LNHDA, CDR2 SQIVND (reference sequence). The CDR3 sequence is 15 residues long. Trimming took off 1 base at V and 1 base at J, with 10 bases between the two ends. The CDR3 nucleotides read TGTGCCAGTAGTATAGGCGGGAGGGGGAACACTGAAGCTTTCTTT. As protein: CASSIGGRGNTEAFF.

J is TRBJ1-6 and V is TRBV5-1; 10 bases align to TRBD1. The CDR3 runs 14 residues. Germline assignment: CDR1 SGHRS and CDR2 YFSETQ. Trimming removed 4 bases from V and 10 bases from J; junction bases left unmatched: 5. CDR3: CASSTTGGSSPLHF. CDR3 bases: TGCGCCAGCAGCACGACAGGGGGCAGCTCACCCCTCCACTTT.

The rearrangement joins TRBV30 to TRBJ1-4; no definite D call. The germline V gene encodes CDR1 GTSNPN and CDR2 SVGIG (reference sequence). Trimming cost V 3 bases and J 4 bases, with 15 bases left between them. The CDR3 extends over 15 amino acids. The CDR3 nucleotides read TGTGCCTGGAGCCGAAGGGAGCGGAATAATGAAAAACTGTTTTTT. Protein sequence: CAWSRRERNNEKLFF.

This clone came up a few times. V usage is TRBV19 and J usage is TRBJ2-1; 8 nucleotides align to TRBD1. The J segment lost 0 bases and the V segment lost 5 bases, leaving 6 bases of the junction unmatched. Germline V gives CDR1 LNHDA, CDR2 SQIVND (reference sequence). The CDR3 length is 16 residues. CDR3 bases: TGTGCCAGTAGTGTCCGGACAGGGTCCTCCTACAATGAGCAGTTCTTC. Encoded protein: CASSVRTGSSYNEQFF. Full variable domain (outside the CDR3, taken from reference TRBV19 and TRBJ2-1): DGGITQSPKYLFRKEGQNVTLSCEQNLNHDAMYWYRQDPGQGLRLIYYSQIVNDFQKGDIAEGYSVSREKKESFPLTVTSAQKNPTAFYLCASSVRTGSSYNEQFFGPGTRLTVL.

The V gene is TRBV25-1, the J gene TRBJ2-3; TRBD1 agrees at 10 bases. The CDR3 consists of 14 residues. Per germline, CDR1 MGHDK and CDR2 SYGVNS. V lost 5 bases to trimming and J lost 7 bases; unmatched junction nucleotides: 6. The CDR3 here is CASSKTGGWNTQYF. The CDR3 coding sequence is TGTGCCAGCAGTAAGACAGGGGGCTGGAATACGCAGTATTTT.

This chain uses TRBV27 with TRBJ2-2; a possible D gene is TRBD1 (5 bases). Between the trimmed V and J ends, which lost 6 bases and 5 bases, there was a span of 13 bases. The CDR3 sequence is 14 residues long. Germline values: CDR1 MNHEY, CDR2 SMNVEV (reference sequence). In nucleotides, the CDR3 is TGTGCCAGCAGAAGGGGCCCCGCGACCGGGGAGCTGTTTTTT. This translates into CASRRGPATGELFF.

There are a few counts of this clone. The chain recombines TRBV9 with TRBJ2-1; 11 bases agree with TRBD2. The CDR3 spans 16 residues. Germline assignment: CDR1 SGDLS and CDR2 YYNGEE. The J segment lost 3 bases and the V segment lost 4 bases, leaving 6 bases of the junction unmatched. CDR3 DNA: TGTGCCAGCAGCCTAGAGGGACTAGCGGACTACAATGAGCAGTTCTTC. Protein: CASSLEGLADYNEQFF.

This clone was seen only a few times. This rearrangement joins TRBV6-1 to TRBJ2-2, with TRBD2 matching 8 bases. V was clipped by 5 bases and J by 1 base; unmatched bases: 3. The CDR3 spans 15 residues. From germline, CDR1 is MNHNS and CDR2 SASEGT. This CDR3 is CASSTSGENTGELFF. The CDR3 nucleotides read TGTGCCAGCAGTACTAGCGGAGAGAACACCGGGGAGCTGTTTTTT.

The CDR3 spells CASSPGQGAYEQYF. For the CDR3, the DNA is TGTGCCAGCAGCCCGGGACAGGGGGCGTACGAGCAGTACTTC. The V call is TRBV5-6, the J call TRBJ2-5, with 12 bases matching TRBD1. The DNA matches TRBJ2-7 better at its end, which makes the J call doubtful. This CDR3 comprises 14 residues. Germline loops: CDR1 SGHDT, CDR2 YYEEEE.

The J gene is TRBJ2-4, the V gene TRBV11-2, with D perhaps matching TRBD1 (6 bases). Germline V lookup: CDR1 SGHAT, CDR2 FQNNGV. This CDR3 has 14 amino acids. The ends were cut back, 4 bases at V and 1 base at J, with 8 bases in the middle. The CDR3 protein is CASSYTGAKNIQYF. CDR3 sequence (DNA): TGTGCCAGCAGCTATACAGGGGCCAAAAACATTCAGTACTTC.

The rearrangement joins TRBV5-1 to TRBJ2-3, with 15 bases aligning to TRBD2. Germline V lookup: CDR1 SGHRS, CDR2 YFSETQ. J was trimmed by 7 bases and V by 6 bases; bases with no gene match: 12. The CDR3 loop spans 17 amino acids. The CDR3 is CASNNARTSGRAHTQYF. CDR3 DNA sequence: TGCGCCAGCAACAACGCCAGGACTAGCGGGAGGGCCCATACGCAGTATTTT.

The chain joins TRBV2 to TRBJ1-3; TRBD1 is a possible D gene (5 bases). Trimming cost V 2 bases and J 4 bases, with 15 bases left between them. CDR1 SNHLY and CDR2 FYNNEI come from the germline V gene. This CDR3 has 16 amino acids. The CDR3 region is CASSEYGGFSGNTIYF. The CDR3 DNA reads as TGTGCCAGCAGTGAATATGGGGGGTTCTCGGGAAACACCATATATTTT.